These T cell receptor beta chains were read from a single sample in a study of cytomegalovirus exposure and HLA in healthy donors. Method: immunoSEQ multiplex PCR; TCRdb's copy keeps in-frame clones and lacks some. The sample has approximately 110,000 clones; the top ten hold 5.5% to 8%. Material: PBMCs. The receptors derive from a man aged 40-55 years in good health and CMV-seropositive. CDR3s leave out the opening cysteine and the closing phenylalanine or tryptophan. D genes are given only for firm matches.

TRBV11-3	NA	TRBJ2-3	ASSFGQAGGEDTQY
TRBV5-1	NA	TRBJ2-5	ASSLAGGLRAAQY
TRBV7-6	TRBD1	TRBJ1-2	ASSLGTAANYGYT
TRBV4-1	TRBD2	TRBJ2-1	ASSQGLAGSGDYNEQF
TRBV27	NA	TRBJ2-7	ASSPLMSERARSEQY
TRBV5-1	NA	TRBJ2-3	ASSLDGIATDTQY
TRBV12-2	NA	TRBJ2-2	ASRLVGTSGRGNTGELF
TRBV6-1	TRBD1	TRBJ2-5	ASSFTGGAFETQY
TRBV7-6	NA	TRBJ2-3	ASSLEVGGSRDTQY
TRBV18	TRBD1	TRBJ2-2	ASSTGQGANTGELF
TRBV6-1	TRBD1	TRBJ2-7	ASSTRDSSPYEQY
TRBV9	NA	TRBJ2-2	ASSSGNTGELF
TRBV27	TRBD2	TRBJ2-5	ASSSTSAETQY
TRBV11-2	NA	TRBJ1-5	ASSLVAGRPQH
TRBV19	TRBD2	TRBJ2-1	ASSKAGGYNEQF
TRBV19	TRBD1	TRBJ2-7	ASSGTGGSYEQY
TRBV28	NA	TRBJ1-5	ASKVGPMPPNQPQH
TRBV6-6	TRBD1	TRBJ2-5	ASSTRDSWEQY
TRBV28	TRBD1	TRBJ2-3	ASRTGISTDTQY
TRBV27	NA	TRBJ1-4	ASSARIGGNEKLF
TRBV7-8	NA	TRBJ1-2	ASSSIPWGEGGYT
TRBV2	NA	TRBJ2-2	ASTGNTGELF
TRBV5-1	NA	TRBJ2-3	ASSQGTLRETDTQY
TRBV18	TRBD2	TRBJ2-1	ASSAATSGEQF
TRBV4-1	TRBD2	TRBJ2-2	ASSHGSGTSGSLYTGELF
TRBV15	NA	TRBJ2-7	ATSRERDPYEQY
TRBV6-1	NA	TRBJ2-1	ASRDRTYNEQF
TRBV27	NA	TRBJ1-2	ASSSTALYGYT
TRBV6-1	TRBD1	TRBJ2-2	ASSSGTGNTGELF
TRBV11-3	NA	TRBJ2-7	ASSLDQAEQY
TRBV4-3	NA	TRBJ2-1	ASGYYRVYEQF